Listed below are T cell receptor beta chains from one sample, sequenced in a study of blood T cell repertoires in COVID-19. Libraries were prepared by immunoSEQ multiplex PCR; TCRdb keeps only in-frame clonotypes and omits some of them. This sample has 200,000 to 300,000 clones, with around 88% found just once. Sequencing was carried out using PBMCs or T cells enriched from blood (not recorded which). These receptors were taken from a woman between 40 and 50 years old with acute COVID-19. Each CDR3 is given with its conserved first and last residue. The order of the fields is J gene, clone size, V gene, D gene, CDR3 DNA, CDR3 protein. D genes are given only for firm matches. The listing skips clone size in some rows; elsewhere it reads once, few, many or a size class.

TRBJ2-7	-	TRBV27	TRBD1	TGTGCCAGCAGTCCGTCGGGACAGGGGGCCGGGCAGTACTTC	CASSPSGQGAGQYF
TRBJ2-7	-	TRBV27	-	TGTGCCAGCAGTCGGGACTTCTACGAGCAGTACTTC	CASSRDFYEQYF
TRBJ2-3	-	TRBV5-1	-	TGCGCCAGCAGCTTGCGGGGATCGAGCACAGATACGCAGTATTTT	CASSLRGSSTDTQYF
TRBJ2-5	-	TRBV19	-	TGTGCCAGTAGTATACGGGGGAGCGGGTACCAAGAGACCCAGTACTTC	CASSIRGSGYQETQYF
TRBJ1-1	-	TRBV12-3/TRBV12-4	-	TGTGCCACCGGTTATAGGAACACTGAAGCTTTCTTT	CATGYRNTEAFF
TRBJ2-5	-	TRBV4-1	-	TGCGCCAGCAGCCAAGCAGCAGGCCAGGAGACCCAGTACTTC	CASSQAAGQETQYF
TRBJ1-1	-	TRBV7-3	-	TGTGCCAGCAGCTTAATAGGGGAACAAGCTTTCTTT	CASSLIGEQAFF
TRBJ2-2	-	TRBV5-4	TRBD1	TGTGCCAGCAGCGGAGGGACAGGGAGAGGGGAGCTGTTTTTT	CASSGGTGRGELFF
TRBJ1-6	few	TRBV5-1	TRBD1	TGCGCCAGCAGCTTGGAGACAGGGGAGCAGGGGTCACCCCTCCACTTT	CASSLETGEQGSPLHF
TRBJ2-7	-	TRBV27	-	TGTGCCAGCAGTTTAACCGGGACTCCCTTCGAGCAGTACTTC	CASSLTGTPFEQYF
TRBJ2-1	-	TRBV2	-	TGTGCCAGCAGTGATCGCAATGAGCAGTTCTTC	CASSDRNEQFF
TRBJ1-1	-	TRBV3-1/TRBV3-2	-	TGTGCCAGCAGCCAAAACGGGAACACTGAAGCTTTCTTT	CASSQNGNTEAFF
TRBJ2-7	few	TRBV3-1/TRBV3-2	TRBD2	TGTGCCAGCAGCCAAGGGCCGGGAGGGGCTCGTGACGAGCAGTACTTC	CASSQGPGGARDEQYF
TRBJ1-2	-	TRBV29-1	-	TGCAGCGTTGAAGATACAGGGTATGGCTACACCTTC	CSVEDTGYGYTF
TRBJ1-4	few	TRBV5-6	-	TGTGCCAGCAGCTTTAGTGCTAATGAAAAACTGTTTTTT	CASSFSANEKLFF
TRBJ2-7	-	TRBV29-1	TRBD1	TGCAGCGGAGGGACAGGGATCTACGAGCAGTACTTC	CSGGTGIYEQYF
TRBJ1-1	-	TRBV24-1	-	TGTGCCACCAGTGATTTGTCGGCAGGGGAAGCTTTCTTT	CATSDLSAGEAFF
TRBJ1-1	-	TRBV25-1	TRBD1	TGTGCCAGCAGGCGGGACAGGGGATGGACTGAAGCTTTCTTT	CASRRDRGWTEAFF
TRBJ1-6	-	TRBV9	TRBD1	TGTGCCAGCAGCGTGATGGGACAGCCTAATTCACCCCTCCACTTT	CASSVMGQPNSPLHF
TRBJ1-2	once	TRBV10-3	TRBD1	TGTGCCATCAGACCGGGACAGGGGGATTTTGGCTACACCTTC	CAIRPGQGDFGYTF
TRBJ1-1	-	TRBV6-5	TRBD1	TGTGCCAGCACCTCGGACAGGGAGAACACTGAAGCTTTCTTT	CASTSDRENTEAFF
TRBJ1-1	once	TRBV27	-	TGTGCCAGCAGTTTAACAGGGCGTCCTGAAGCTTTCTTT	CASSLTGRPEAFF
TRBJ2-3	-	TRBV7-9	-	TGTGCCAGCAGCCCGGACTCCACAGATACGCAGTATTTT	CASSPDSTDTQYF
TRBJ2-2	-	TRBV3-1/TRBV3-2	TRBD2	TGTGCCAGCAGCCAAGAAGGGAGGGAGAGGGACACCGGGGAGCTGTTTTTT	CASSQEGRERDTGELFF
TRBJ1-1	-	TRBV28	TRBD1	TGTGCCAGCCTCACAGGGGGGGACACTGAAGCTTTCTTT	CASLTGGDTEAFF
TRBJ2-1	many	TRBV14	-	TGTGCCAGCAGCCAAGGAACCAGCGGGCGATACAATGAGCAGTTCTTC	CASSQGTSGRYNEQFF
TRBJ2-1	-	TRBV6-1	-	TGTGCCAGCAGTGAAGTGGAAGGGGGCAAGGCGGGAGGCCGGCGCAATGAGCAGTTCTTC	CASSEVEGGKAGGRRNEQFF
TRBJ2-3	-	TRBV15	TRBD2	TGTGCCACCAGCAGGTTTAGCGGGAGCGGCACAGATACGCAGTATTTT	CATSRFSGSGTDTQYF
TRBJ2-2	once	TRBV6-6	TRBD1	TGTGCCAGCAGTATGCCGGGACAGGGGAGCACCGGGGAGCTGTTTTTT	CASSMPGQGSTGELFF
TRBJ2-7	once	TRBV7-9	-	TGTGCCAGCAGCGCGGGAAGTTACGAGCAGTACTTC	CASSAGSYEQYF
TRBJ2-2	-	TRBV4-2	TRBD2	TGTGCCAGCAGTCAGGGACTAGCGGGAGGTATCGGGGAGCTGTTTTTT	CASSQGLAGGIGELFF
TRBJ1-2	-	TRBV4-1	-	TGCGCCAGCAGCTCCCGACTGTTAAACTATGGCTACACCTTC	CASSSRLLNYGYTF